A selection of T cell receptor beta chains follows, all from one sample in a study of T cells in Graves' hyperthyroidism and ophthalmopathy. One entry per CDR3 protein, called by TCRdb with MiXCR from the multiplex PCR reads. The sample lists approximately 640,000 distinct CDR3 sequences, about 45% occurring once. Sequenced: peripheral blood or thyroid tissue (not recorded which). These receptor sequences come from an adult man with Graves' disease, either hyperthyroidism or ophthalmopathy (not recorded which). Each CDR3 is given with its conserved first and last residue. D genes are given only for firm matches. Part of the rows lack a size; the others show once, few, many or a class for expanded clones.

V gene: TRBV29-1
CDR3 length: 14
clone size: once
J gene: TRBJ1-2
D gene: TRBD1
CDR3 DNA: TGCAGCGTTGAAAGACAGGACAGGAACTATGGCTACACCTTC
CDR3 protein: CSVERQDRNYGYTF

V gene: TRBV7-8
CDR3 length: 10
clone size: -
J gene: TRBJ1-2
D gene: -
CDR3 DNA: TGTGTCAGCAGCTTAGCTGGGTACACCTTC
CDR3 protein: CVSSLAGYTF

V gene: TRBV29-1
CDR3 length: 11
clone size: many
J gene: TRBJ1-2
D gene: TRBD1
CDR3 DNA: TGCAGCGTTGGACAGGGGTATGGCTACACCTTC
CDR3 protein: CSVGQGYGYTF

V gene: TRBV7-2
CDR3 length: 16
clone size: once
J gene: TRBJ2-7
D gene: -
CDR3 DNA: TGTGCCAGCAGTTACACCCAACCAGGGTCGGGAGACGAGCAGTACTTC
CDR3 protein: CASSYTQPGSGDEQYF

V gene: TRBV7-3
CDR3 length: 15
clone size: -
J gene: TRBJ1-6
D gene: -
CDR3 DNA: TGTGCCAGCAGCTTAATGGGTACGGGGTCTTCACCCCTCCACTTT
CDR3 protein: CASSLMGTGSSPLHF

V gene: TRBV12-3/TRBV12-4
CDR3 length: 15
clone size: few
J gene: TRBJ1-6
D gene: TRBD1
CDR3 DNA: TGTGCCAGCAGTTACACAGGGGATAAGAGTTCACCCCTCCACTTT
CDR3 protein: CASSYTGDKSSPLHF

V gene: TRBV15
CDR3 length: 13
clone size: -
J gene: TRBJ1-1
D gene: -
CDR3 DNA: TGTGCCACCAGCAGAGCGGCAGCTACTGAAGCTTTCTTT
CDR3 protein: CATSRAAATEAFF

V gene: TRBV7-9
CDR3 length: 16
clone size: -
J gene: TRBJ1-5
D gene: TRBD1
CDR3 DNA: TGTGCCAGCAGCTTCCGGGACAGGGGGCGTACACAGCCCCAGCATTTT
CDR3 protein: CASSFRDRGRTQPQHF

V gene: TRBV6-4
CDR3 length: 16
clone size: -
J gene: TRBJ2-2
D gene: -
CDR3 DNA: TGTGCCAGCAGTGACGCTGGGGGACTCAACACCGGGGAGCTGTTTTTT
CDR3 protein: CASSDAGGLNTGELFF

V gene: TRBV4-2
CDR3 length: 15
clone size: -
J gene: TRBJ2-5
D gene: -
CDR3 DNA: TGTGCCAGCAGCCAAGATTTTAGAGCGATAGAGACCCAGTACTTC
CDR3 protein: CASSQDFRAIETQYF

V gene: TRBV6-5
CDR3 length: 13
clone size: many
J gene: TRBJ1-1
D gene: -
CDR3 DNA: TGTGCCAGCAGCACAGCTACGAACACTGAAGCTTTCTTT
CDR3 protein: CASSTATNTEAFF

V gene: TRBV6-6
CDR3 length: 16
clone size: -
J gene: TRBJ1-2
D gene: -
CDR3 DNA: TGTGCCAGCAGTTACGGGACCGTCCCCACTAACTATGGCTACACCTTC
CDR3 protein: CASSYGTVPTNYGYTF

V gene: TRBV5-1
CDR3 length: 15
clone size: few
J gene: TRBJ1-1
D gene: -
CDR3 DNA: TGCGCCAGCAGCCCGGAACAGGGTCCGTACACTGAAGCTTTCTTT
CDR3 protein: CASSPEQGPYTEAFF

V gene: TRBV29-1
CDR3 length: 13
clone size: -
J gene: TRBJ2-5
D gene: -
CDR3 DNA: TGCAGCGTTGATCGTGGGGCCTATGAGACCCAGTACTTC
CDR3 protein: CSVDRGAYETQYF

V gene: TRBV4-1
CDR3 length: 18
clone size: -
J gene: TRBJ1-1
D gene: TRBD1
CDR3 DNA: TGCGCCAGCAGCCAAGTGGGGCGGGACAGGGGGCGTAGCACTGAAGCTTTCTTT
CDR3 protein: CASSQVGRDRGRSTEAFF

V gene: TRBV10-3
CDR3 length: 14
clone size: once
J gene: TRBJ1-4
D gene: -
CDR3 DNA: TGTGCCATCAGTGAGCGGGGGGCTAATGAAAAACTGTTTTTT
CDR3 protein: CAISERGANEKLFF

V gene: TRBV15
CDR3 length: 13
clone size: -
J gene: TRBJ2-5
D gene: -
CDR3 DNA: TGTGCCACCAGCAGTCAGGGTGGAGAGACCCAGTACTTC
CDR3 protein: CATSSQGGETQYF